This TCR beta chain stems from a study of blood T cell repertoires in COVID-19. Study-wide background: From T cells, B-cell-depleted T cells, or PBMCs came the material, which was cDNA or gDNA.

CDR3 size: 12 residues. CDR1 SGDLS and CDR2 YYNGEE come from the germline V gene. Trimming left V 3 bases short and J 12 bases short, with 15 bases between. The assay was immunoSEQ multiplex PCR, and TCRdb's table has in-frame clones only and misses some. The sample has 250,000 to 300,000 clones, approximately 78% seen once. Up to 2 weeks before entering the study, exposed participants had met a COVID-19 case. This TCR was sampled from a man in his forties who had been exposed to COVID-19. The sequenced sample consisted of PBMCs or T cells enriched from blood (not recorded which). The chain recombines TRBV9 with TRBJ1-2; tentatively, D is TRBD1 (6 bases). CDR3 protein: CASSGDSWGHTF. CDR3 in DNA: TGTGCCAGCAGCGGAGATTCATGGGGGCACACCTTC.